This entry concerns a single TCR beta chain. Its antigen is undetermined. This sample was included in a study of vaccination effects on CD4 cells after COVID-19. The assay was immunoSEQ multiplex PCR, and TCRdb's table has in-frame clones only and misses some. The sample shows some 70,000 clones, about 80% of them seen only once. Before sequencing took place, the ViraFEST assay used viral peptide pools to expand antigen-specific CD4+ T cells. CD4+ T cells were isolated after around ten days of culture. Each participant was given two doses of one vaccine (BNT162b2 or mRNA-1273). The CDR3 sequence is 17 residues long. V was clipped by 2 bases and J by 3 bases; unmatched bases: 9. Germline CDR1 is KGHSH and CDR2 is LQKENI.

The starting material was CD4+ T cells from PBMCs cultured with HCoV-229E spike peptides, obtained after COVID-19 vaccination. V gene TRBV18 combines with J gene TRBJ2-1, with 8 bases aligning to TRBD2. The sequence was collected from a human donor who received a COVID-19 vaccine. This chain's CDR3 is CASSPRISRGDYNEQFF. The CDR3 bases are TGTGCCAGCTCACCAAGAATCTCGCGGGGGGACTACAATGAGCAGTTCTTC.